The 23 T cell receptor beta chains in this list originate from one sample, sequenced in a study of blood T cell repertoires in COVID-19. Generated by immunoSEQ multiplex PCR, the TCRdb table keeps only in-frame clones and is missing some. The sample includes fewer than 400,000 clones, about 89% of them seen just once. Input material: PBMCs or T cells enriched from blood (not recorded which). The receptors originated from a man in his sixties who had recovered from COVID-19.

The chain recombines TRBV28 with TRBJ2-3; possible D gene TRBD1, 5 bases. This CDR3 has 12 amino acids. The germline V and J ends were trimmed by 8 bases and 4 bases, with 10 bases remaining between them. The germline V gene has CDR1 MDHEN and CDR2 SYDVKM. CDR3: CASATVADTQYF. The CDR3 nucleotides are TGTGCCAGCGCGACAGTCGCAGATACGCAGTATTTT.

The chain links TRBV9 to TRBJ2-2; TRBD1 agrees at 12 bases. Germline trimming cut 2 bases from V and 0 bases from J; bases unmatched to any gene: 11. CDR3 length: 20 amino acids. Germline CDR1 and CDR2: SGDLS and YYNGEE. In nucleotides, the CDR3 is TGTGCCAGCAGCGTCAACCGGGACAGGGGGCGCGTATCGAACACCGGGGAGCTGTTTTTT. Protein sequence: CASSVNRDRGRVSNTGELFF.

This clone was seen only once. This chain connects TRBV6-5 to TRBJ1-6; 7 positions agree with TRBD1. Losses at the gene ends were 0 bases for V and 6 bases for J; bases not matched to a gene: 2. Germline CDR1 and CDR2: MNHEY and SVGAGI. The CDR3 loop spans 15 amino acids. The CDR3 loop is CASSYSGTVNSPLHF. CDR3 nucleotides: TGTGCCAGCAGTTACTCCGGGACAGTTAATTCACCCCTCCACTTT.

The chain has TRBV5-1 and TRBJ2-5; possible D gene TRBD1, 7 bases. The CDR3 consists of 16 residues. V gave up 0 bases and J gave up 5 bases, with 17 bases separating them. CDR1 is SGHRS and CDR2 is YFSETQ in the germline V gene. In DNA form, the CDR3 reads TGCGCCAGCAGCTTGGATCCAGGGGGAGGCGAGGAGACCCAGTACTTC. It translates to CASSLDPGGGEETQYF.

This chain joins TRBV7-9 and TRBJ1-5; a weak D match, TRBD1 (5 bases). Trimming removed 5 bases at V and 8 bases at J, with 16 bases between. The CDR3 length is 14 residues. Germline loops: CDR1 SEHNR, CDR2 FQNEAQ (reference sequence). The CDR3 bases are TGTGCCAGCAGCCCGCGGGGGGTGAGAGAGCCCCAGCATTTT. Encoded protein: CASSPRGVREPQHF.

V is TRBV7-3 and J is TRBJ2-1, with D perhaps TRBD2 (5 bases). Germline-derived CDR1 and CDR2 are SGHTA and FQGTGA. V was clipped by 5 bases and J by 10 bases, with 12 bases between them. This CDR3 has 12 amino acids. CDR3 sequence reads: CASSLKLGEQFF. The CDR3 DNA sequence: TGTGCCAGCAGCCTCAAACTAGGGGAGCAGTTCTTC.

The CDR3 loop reads CASSIRTVDSPLHF. CDR3 coding DNA: TGTGCCAGCAGCATCCGGACAGTAGATTCACCCCTCCACTTT. The genes are TRBV7-8 and TRBJ1-6; a possible D gene is TRBD1 (6 bases). The length of the CDR3 is 14 residues. The germline gives CDR1 SGHVS, CDR2 FQNEAQ. V was clipped by 5 bases and J by 8 bases, with 13 bases between them.

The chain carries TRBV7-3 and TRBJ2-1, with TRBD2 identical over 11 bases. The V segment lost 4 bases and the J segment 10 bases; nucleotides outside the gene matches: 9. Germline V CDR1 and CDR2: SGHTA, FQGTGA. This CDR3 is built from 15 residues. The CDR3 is CASSSSPLAGVEQFF. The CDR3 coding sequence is TGTGCCAGCAGCTCATCACCACTAGCGGGAGTCGAGCAGTTCTTC.

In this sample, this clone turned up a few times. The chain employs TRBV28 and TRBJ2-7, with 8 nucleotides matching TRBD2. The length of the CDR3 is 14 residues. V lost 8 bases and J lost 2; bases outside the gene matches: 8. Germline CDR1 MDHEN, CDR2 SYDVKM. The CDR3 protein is CASVSGGFAYEQYF. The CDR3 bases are TGTGCCAGCGTTTCGGGAGGGTTTGCCTACGAGCAGTACTTC.

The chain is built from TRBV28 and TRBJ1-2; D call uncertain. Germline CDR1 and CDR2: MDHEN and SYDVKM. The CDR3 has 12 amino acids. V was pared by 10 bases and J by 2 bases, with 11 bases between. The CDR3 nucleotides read TGTGCCAAATTGGCGGTGAACTATGGCTACACCTTC. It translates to CAKLAVNYGYTF.

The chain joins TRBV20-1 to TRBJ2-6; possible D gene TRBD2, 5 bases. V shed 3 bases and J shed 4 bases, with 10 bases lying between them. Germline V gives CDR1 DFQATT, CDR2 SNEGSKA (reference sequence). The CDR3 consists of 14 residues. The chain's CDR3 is CSASLSGGANVLTF. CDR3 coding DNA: TGCAGTGCTAGTCTCTCGGGGGGGGCCAACGTCCTGACTTTC.

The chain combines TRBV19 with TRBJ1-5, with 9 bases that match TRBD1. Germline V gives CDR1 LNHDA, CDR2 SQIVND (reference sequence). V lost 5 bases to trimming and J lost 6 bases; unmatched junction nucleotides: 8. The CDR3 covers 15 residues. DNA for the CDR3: TGTGCCAGTAGTGTACACACAGGGGGCCTTCAGCCCCAGCATTTT. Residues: CASSVHTGGLQPQHF.

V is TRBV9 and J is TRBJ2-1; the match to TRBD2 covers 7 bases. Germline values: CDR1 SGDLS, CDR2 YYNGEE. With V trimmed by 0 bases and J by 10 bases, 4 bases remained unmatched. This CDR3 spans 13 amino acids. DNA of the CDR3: TGTGCCAGCAGCGTAGGGGGGGGAACGGAGCAGTTCTTC. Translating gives CASSVGGGTEQFF.

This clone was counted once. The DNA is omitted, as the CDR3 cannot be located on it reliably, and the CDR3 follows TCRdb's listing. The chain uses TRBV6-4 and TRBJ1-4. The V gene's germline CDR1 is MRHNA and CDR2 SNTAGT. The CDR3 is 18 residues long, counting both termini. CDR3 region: CASSDPQFFGVANEKLFF.

The CDR3 region has the DNA TGTGCCAGCAATCAGGGGATGGGCTACGAGCAGTACTTC. It is translated as CASNQGMGYEQYF. This chain joins TRBV7-9 and TRBJ2-7; TRBD1 is a possible D gene (6 bases). V gave up 7 bases and J gave up 3 bases, with 13 bases separating them. The V gene's germline CDR1 is SEHNR and CDR2 FQNEAQ (reference sequence). This CDR3 has 13 residues.

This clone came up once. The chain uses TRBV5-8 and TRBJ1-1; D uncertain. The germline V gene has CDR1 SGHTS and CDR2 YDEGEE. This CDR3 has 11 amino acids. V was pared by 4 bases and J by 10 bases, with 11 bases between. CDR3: CASSPFEAAFF. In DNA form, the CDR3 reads TGTGCCAGCAGCCCCTTCGAGGCAGCTTTCTTT.

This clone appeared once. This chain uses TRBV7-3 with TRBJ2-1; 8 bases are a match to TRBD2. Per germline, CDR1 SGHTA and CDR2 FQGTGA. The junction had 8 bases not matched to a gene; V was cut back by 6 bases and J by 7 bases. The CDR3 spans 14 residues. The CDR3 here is CASSRSGSRNEQFF. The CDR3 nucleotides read TGTGCCAGCAGTCGAAGCGGGAGTAGAAATGAGCAGTTCTTC.

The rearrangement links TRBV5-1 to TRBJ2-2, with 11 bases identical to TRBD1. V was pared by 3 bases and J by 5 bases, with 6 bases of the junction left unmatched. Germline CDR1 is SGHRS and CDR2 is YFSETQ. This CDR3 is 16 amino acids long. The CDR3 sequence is CASSWRTGGLTGELFF. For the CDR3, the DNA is TGCGCCAGCAGCTGGAGGACAGGGGGCCTAACCGGGGAGCTGTTTTTT. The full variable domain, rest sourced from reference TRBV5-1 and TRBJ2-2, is KAGVTQTPRYLIKTRGQQVTLSCSPISGHRSVSWYQQTPGQGLQFLFEYFSETQRNKGNFPGRFSGRQFSNSRSEMNVSTLELGDSALYLCASSWRTGGLTGELFFGEGSRLTVL.

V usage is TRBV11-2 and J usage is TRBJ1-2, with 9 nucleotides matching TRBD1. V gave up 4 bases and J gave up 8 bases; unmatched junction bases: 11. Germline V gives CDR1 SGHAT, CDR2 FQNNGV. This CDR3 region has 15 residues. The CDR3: CASSSRTGAGRGYTF. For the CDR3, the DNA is TGTGCCAGCAGCTCCCGGACAGGGGCTGGGCGGGGCTACACCTTC.

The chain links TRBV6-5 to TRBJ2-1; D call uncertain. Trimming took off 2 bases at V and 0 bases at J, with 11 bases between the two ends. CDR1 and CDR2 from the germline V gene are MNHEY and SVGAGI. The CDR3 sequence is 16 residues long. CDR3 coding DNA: TGTGCCAGCAGTTACCAACCAGTAAGCTCCTACAATGAGCAGTTCTTC. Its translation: CASSYQPVSSYNEQFF.

Here the CDR3 reads CASSPPPGQSSGNTIYF. The CDR3 DNA reads as TGTGCCAGCAGTCCTCCTCCGGGACAGAGCTCTGGAAACACCATATATTTT. J is TRBJ1-3 and V is TRBV28; 7 nucleotides match TRBD1. With V trimmed by 5 bases and J by 0 bases, 10 bases remained unmatched. The CDR3 length is 17 residues. Per the germline V gene, CDR1 is MDHEN and CDR2 is SYDVKM.

The CDR3 here is CASSPMRDQETQYF. CDR3 nucleotides: TGTGCCAGCTCACCCATGAGGGACCAAGAGACCCAGTACTTC. V and J are TRBV18 and TRBJ2-5; TRBD2 might be the D (5 bases). CDR3 length: 14 residues. Germline V gene data show CDR1 as KGHSH and CDR2 as LQKENI. V lost 3 bases and J 0 bases, leaving 8 bases between the germline ends.

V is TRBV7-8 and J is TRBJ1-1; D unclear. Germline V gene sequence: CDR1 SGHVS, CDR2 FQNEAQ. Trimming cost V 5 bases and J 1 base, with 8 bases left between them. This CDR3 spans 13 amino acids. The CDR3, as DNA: TGTGCCAGCAGCCGGGAGCAGAACACTGAAGCTTTCTTT. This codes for CASSREQNTEAFF.